This TCR beta chain emerged from a study of blood T cell repertoires in COVID-19 (dated by TCRdb to about 2020). Concerning the study at large: Samples covering the acute and convalescent phases of COVID-19 were provided by collaborators in the United States, Italy and Spain. The dataset comprised deeply sampled blood TCRbeta repertoires from subjects exposed to, actively infected with, or recovered from COVID-19. The samples were drawn from the first 160 participants of the ongoing ImmuneRACE study and from over a thousand subjects provided by 6 global collaborators. The prospective study material was composed of cDNA or gDNA derived from T cells, B-cell-depleted T cells, or PBMCs. A de-identified subject ID, COVID-19 status, age in years and sex were almost always included in the sample metadata. Where available, HLA class I and class II types were obtained from metadata supplied by the sample provider rather than from assay-based typing. The repertoires were made available in a free public database intended to serve as a resource for research on the immune response to SARS-CoV-2. What the work shows at the level of the full study, not this receptor alone: The quantity of clinical and demographic metadata differed by source and by participant and was supplied without curation.

Collaborating institutions collected whole blood in K2EDTA tubes following their own protocols. Collaborator samples were shipped for TCRbeta analysis as frozen whole blood, isolated PBMCs, or DNA extracted from either sample type. On this clone: The antigen this receptor binds is unknown. No per-base quality is available; no much larger clone lies one base away.

TCRbeta CDR3 regions were amplified from genomic DNA by means of the immunoSEQ Assay, a bias-controlled multiplex PCR. The authors processed their data as follows. Nucleated cell counts per sample were estimated from amplification of reference gene primers within the assay. To quantify the absolute abundance of each unique TCRbeta CDR3 rearrangement, sequence reads were collapsed and filtered. Productive Simpson clonality was computed per sample as the square root of Simpson's diversity index over productive rearrangements. TCRdb stores this immuneACCESS table with in-frame sequences only. Part of the clones is absent; in the studies checked, under half of the shortfall reflects unresolved V genes, and no reason is known for the rest. V, J and clone size are those of that table, while D and trimming were read from the DNA. For this sample there are over 60,000 clones; roughly 80% appear just once. Approximately 18% of the sample is in the top ten clones.

CDR1 is given as SGHRS and CDR2 as YFSETQ, both from the germline V gene. V loses 4 bases at its end and J loses 5 bases; junction bases beyond the gene matches: 11. Inclusive of the bounding cysteine and phenylalanine, the CDR3 is 15 residues long. Only CDR3 DNA remains: 45 bases, in frame from the first base. This receptor was taken from a human donor in a cohort sampled during active COVID-19. The sequencing input was peripheral blood. This sequence uses TRBV5-1 and TRBJ2-5, and 7 bases in between align with TRBD2. The CDR3 here reads CASSPGLVLRETQYF. The DNA reads as follows: TGCGCCAGCAGCCCTGGACTAGTCCTAAGGGAGACCCAGTACTTC.